This T cell receptor (beta chain) was obtained from a study of T-cell memory formation after mild COVID-19. This clonotype showed up just a few times. TCRdb passed the 5' RACE reads through MiXCR, listing each CDR3 protein once. The repertoire holds 500,000 to 550,000 distinct CDR3 sequences, with around 21% as singletons. The V gene end was trimmed by 7 bases and the J gene end by 7 bases; junction bases not matched to a gene: 8. The CDR3 consists of 13 residues. CDR1 is SQVTM, CDR2 ANQGSEA, per germline. The sample was PBMCs or a T cell subset sorted from them (not recorded which). The chain recombines TRBV29-1 with TRBJ1-2; TRBD1 aligns across 11 bases. The source is an adult woman who had mild COVID-19 (a few samples of this study predate the infection). Cell type and time point are not known. The CDR3 protein is CSAEGQGASGYTF. In DNA form, the CDR3 reads TGCAGCGCCGAAGGACAGGGGGCGAGTGGCTACACCTTC.